The 30 T cell receptor beta chains below were found in one sample sequenced in a study of breast tumors, draining lymph nodes, adjacent tissues. Axillary draining lymph nodes of breast cancer patients supplied the node samples. A single record per CDR3 protein comes from TCRdb applying MiXCR to the multiplex PCR reads. The repertoire has fewer than 250,000 distinct CDR3 sequences, 32% of them found once; the top ten carry approximately 1.5%. The sequencing sample was made of axillary lymph node tissue. These receptors came from a female donor with breast cancer. Some clones in this sample may be carry-over from other donors' samples.

This chain uses TRBV12-3 or TRBV12-4 with TRBJ2-5; tentatively, D is TRBD2 (5 bases). V shed 2 bases and J shed 9 bases, with 16 bases lying between them. The CDR3 is made up of 14 amino acids. Written as DNA, the CDR3 is TGTGCCAGCAGTTTAATCCTAGACTCGGAGGCCCAGTACTTC. Amino acid sequence: CASSLILDSEAQYF.

This clonotype has ten or more counts. V gene TRBV19 combines with J gene TRBJ2-7; a possible D gene is TRBD2 (6 bases). Per the germline V gene, CDR1 is LNHDA and CDR2 is SQIVND (reference sequence). V was trimmed by 3 bases and J by 3 bases, leaving 6 bases between them. The CDR3 has 12 residues. CDR3 in DNA: TGTGCCAGTAGTATGGAGGGCTACGAGCAGTACTTC. As protein: CASSMEGYEQYF.

This clonotype has at least ten counts. The junction differs from germline at one of its ends, possibly a read error. The chain links TRBV14 to TRBJ2-5, with 9 bases matching TRBD2. CDR1 is SGHDN, CDR2 FVKESK, per germline. The CDR3 runs to 14 residues. CDR3 amino acids: CASSPPGLAGTQSF. CDR3 in DNA: TGTGCCAGCAGCCCCCCGGGACTAGCCGGCACCCAGTCCTTC. Full variable domain (outside the CDR3, taken from reference TRBV14 and TRBJ2-5): EAGVTQFPSHSVIEKGQTVTLRCDPISGHDNLYWYRRVMGKEIKFLLHFVKESKQDESGMPNNRFLAERTGGTYSTLKVQPAELEDSGVYFCASSPPGLAGTQSFGPGTRLLVL.

At least ten counts were recorded for this clonotype. The J gene is TRBJ2-7, the V gene TRBV2; D is possibly TRBD2 (5 bases). The ends were cut back, 3 bases at V and 2 bases at J, with 11 bases in the middle. This CDR3 is 14 amino acids long. Germline loops: CDR1 SNHLY, CDR2 FYNNEI. The CDR3 DNA follows: TGTGCCAGCAGTGACGCGGGTAAAACCTACGAGCAGTACTTC. Translated: CASSDAGKTYEQYF.

There are many counts of this clonotype. The chain links TRBV2 to TRBJ2-7; TRBD1 agrees at 9 bases. The CDR3 totals 13 residues. The junction had 4 bases not matched to a gene; V was cut back by 8 bases and J by 2 bases. Per germline, CDR1 SNHLY and CDR2 FYNNEI. The CDR3 sequence is CASARDRAYEQYF. CDR3 bases: TGTGCCAGCGCCCGGGACAGGGCCTACGAGCAGTACTTC.

The chain combines TRBV20-1 with TRBJ2-1; 14 nucleotides match TRBD2. V was pared by 2 bases and J by 0 bases, with 3 bases of the junction left unmatched. This CDR3 comprises 17 residues. Germline CDR1 and CDR2: DFQATT and SNEGSKA (reference sequence). Here the CDR3 DNA reads TGCAGTGCTAGAACCGGGACTAGCGGGAGCTCCTACAATGAGCAGTTCTTC. As protein: CSARTGTSGSSYNEQFF.

With respect to this clonotype: This may be a read error, as it is one base from a much larger clone. The chain is built from TRBV3-1 and TRBJ2-1, with 10 bases lining up with TRBD2. Germline lookup yields CDR1 LGHDT and CDR2 YNNKEL (reference sequence). The CDR3 spans 15 residues. Trimming took 0 bases from V and 12 from J; bases not matched to a gene: 8. Written as DNA, the CDR3 is TGTGCCAGCAGCCAAGATCTAGCGGGAGTCTTTGGGCAGTTCTTC. Its translation is CASSQDLAGVFGQFF.

For this clonotype: The junction departs from the called germline gene at one end, perhaps through a read error. V usage is TRBV20-1 and J usage is TRBJ1-6; D unclear. Germline CDR1 reads DFQATT; CDR2 reads SNEGSKA (reference sequence). The CDR3 consists of 13 residues. The CDR3 DNA follows: TGCAGCGCTAGAGAATATACAGATTCACCCCTCCACTTT. It translates to CSAREYTDSPLHF.

This clonotype occurred many times. The rearrangement links TRBV20-1 to TRBJ2-1, with TRBD2 matching 12 bases. The CDR3 extends over 15 amino acids. Germline values: CDR1 DFQATT, CDR2 SNEGSKA (reference sequence). The trim removed 2 bases at V and 7 bases at J, leaving 6 bases unmatched. CDR3 loop: CSARSSGRGQNEQFF. As DNA, the CDR3 is TGCAGTGCTAGATCTAGCGGGAGGGGGCAAAATGAGCAGTTCTTC.

This clonotype has at least ten counts. The J gene is TRBJ2-1, the V gene TRBV2; 10 nucleotides match TRBD2. Unmatched junction bases numbered 9, after V lost 6 bases and J lost 7 bases. CDR3 length: 15 residues. Germline CDR1 SNHLY, CDR2 FYNNEI. CDR3 bases: TGTGCCAGCAGAAGGACTAGCGGCTCCAGTAATGAGCAGTTCTTC. It encodes CASRRTSGSSNEQFF.

In this sample, this clonotype turned up many times. This sequence joins TRBV15 and TRBJ2-5; the D gene is possibly TRBD1 (6 bases). CDR1 and CDR2 (germline): LNHNV, YYDKDF (reference sequence). There are 13 residues in the CDR3. With 1 base removed from V and 7 bases from J, the gap between germline ends came to 10 bases. CDR3 coding DNA: TGTGCCACCAGCAGAGTTGGCAGGGGGACCCAGTACTTC. Translation gives CATSRVGRGTQYF.

Turning to this clonotype: A read error may be the cause here, since a much bigger clone is one base away. The CDR3 carries no conserved terminal phenylalanine or tryptophan, so it likely arises from a read error. The V and J genes are TRBV6-5 and TRBJ2-3; tentatively, D is TRBD1 or TRBD2 (5 bases each). Germline-derived CDR1 and CDR2 are MNHEY and SVGAGI. The CDR3 spans 18 residues. With 2 bases removed from V and 1 base from J, the gap between germline ends came to 19 bases. CDR3 in amino acids: CASSYRGSTPEGTDTQYS. CDR3 sequence (DNA): TGTGCCAGCAGTTACAGGGGATCGACTCCGGAGGGCACAGATACGCAGTATTCT.

This clonotype has at least ten counts. V and J are TRBV13 and TRBJ2-5; no clear D. This CDR3 spans 15 amino acids. Germline V gene sequence: CDR1 PRHDT, CDR2 FYEKMQ (reference sequence). V gave up 5 bases and J gave up 5 bases, with 18 bases separating them. CDR3 protein: CASSPTGVSRETQYF. CDR3 DNA: TGTGCCAGCAGCCCCACCGGAGTCTCTCGGGAGACCCAGTACTTC.

In this sample, this clonotype turned up a few times. V gene TRBV4-2 combines with J gene TRBJ1-1; D is possibly TRBD1 (6 bases). With 0 bases removed from V and 1 base from J, the gap between germline ends came to 9 bases. CDR1 and CDR2 (germline): LGHNA, YNFKEQ. The CDR3 runs 15 residues. CDR3 region: CASSQDADRNTEAFF. CDR3 DNA sequence: TGTGCCAGCAGCCAAGACGCGGACAGGAACACTGAAGCTTTCTTT.

The chain couples TRBV7-6 to TRBJ2-7, with TRBD2 matching 8 bases. The CDR3 contains 14 residues. Per germline, CDR1 SGHVS and CDR2 FNYEAQ. Germline trimming cut 4 bases from V and 6 bases from J; bases unmatched to any gene: 8. The CDR3 loop reads CASSWTSSGGEQYF. CDR3 nucleotide sequence: TGTGCCAGCAGCTGGACTAGCTCGGGAGGCGAGCAGTACTTC.

The V and J genes are TRBV15 and TRBJ2-5, with D possibly called TRBD1 or TRBD2 (6 bases each). The CDR3 length is 15 residues. Trimming pared 0 bases from V and 9 bases from J, leaving 17 bases between. In germline, CDR1 is LNHNV, CDR2 YYDKDF (reference sequence). Written as DNA, the CDR3 is TGTGCCACCAGCAGAGATCATGGGGGGCCAGGGGCCCAGTACTTC. Translation: CATSRDHGGPGAQYF.

The rearrangement links TRBV13 to TRBJ2-1, with TRBD2 matching over 13 bases. V shed 4 bases, J shed 9 bases, and the junction held 18 bases outside the gene matches. The CDR3 contains 19 residues. Germline V gene sequence: CDR1 PRHDT, CDR2 FYEKMQ (reference sequence). CDR3 amino acids: CASSSRTSGSRISRSEQFF. The CDR3 nucleotides are TGTGCCAGCAGCTCGCGGACTAGCGGGAGTAGAATAAGTCGATCTGAGCAGTTCTTC.

With regard to this clonotype: A much bigger clone sits one base away, suggesting this may be a read error. The CDR3: CAWSSRETQYF. As DNA, the CDR3 is TGTGCCTGGAGTAGCCGAGAGACCCAGTACTTC. This sequence joins TRBV30 and TRBJ2-5; no clear D gene. The germline CDR1 and CDR2 sequences are GTSNPN and SVGIG (reference sequence). The V end lost 2 bases, the J end lost 4 bases, and 5 bases lay between the germline ends. This CDR3 has 11 amino acids.

This clonotype was counted many times. The gene calls are TRBV4-2 and TRBJ2-3; no definite D call. Per the germline V gene, CDR1 is LGHNA and CDR2 is YNFKEQ. The CDR3 runs 14 residues. V was trimmed by 6 bases and J by 0 bases, leaving 10 bases between them. This chain's CDR3 is CASRLQFSTDTQYF. CDR3 nucleotides: TGTGCCAGCAGATTACAATTTAGCACAGATACGCAGTATTTT.

This clonotype was observed a few times. The chain recombines TRBV6-2 or TRBV6-3 with TRBJ1-5; 8 bases line up with TRBD1. After removal of 8 bases from V and 5 bases from J, the junction contained 5 bases not matched to a gene. Germline lookup yields CDR1 MNHEY and CDR2 SVGEGT. This CDR3 contains 13 residues. CDR3 bases: TGTGCCAGCCTAGACAGGGGAGATCAGCCCCAGCATTTT. It specifies CASLDRGDQPQHF.

A few counts support this clonotype. V and J are TRBV6-2 or TRBV6-3 and TRBJ2-3; 10 nucleotides line up with TRBD2. Germline V lookup: CDR1 MNHEY, CDR2 SVGEGT. This CDR3 is built from 17 residues. After removal of 5 bases from V and 4 bases from J, the junction contained 12 bases not matched to a gene. CDR3 region: CASSHGWSSGRSDTQYF. The CDR3 nucleotides are TGTGCCAGCAGTCACGGTTGGTCTAGCGGGAGATCAGATACGCAGTATTTT.

This clonotype came up many times. The chain joins TRBV18 to TRBJ2-7; TRBD2 might be the D (5 bases). Germline V gene lookup returns CDR1 KGHSH and CDR2 LQKENI. The V end lost 5 bases, the J end lost 2 bases, and 7 bases lay between the germline ends. The CDR3 totals 12 residues. The CDR3 protein is CASSGETYEQYF. CDR3 in DNA: TGTGCCAGCTCAGGGGAGACCTACGAGCAGTACTTC.

About this clonotype itself: A read error may explain this, as a much larger clone is one base away. The chain links TRBV6-1 to TRBJ2-2; no reliable D call. The germline V and J ends were trimmed by 5 bases and 3 bases, with 16 bases remaining between them. The CDR3 is made up of 16 amino acids. CDR1 is MNHNS and CDR2 is SASEGT in the germline V gene. CDR3 bases: TGTGCCAGCAGTCAAGGAGCGAGCCTTTACACCGGGGAGCTGTTTTTT. This encodes CASSQGASLYTGELFF.

At least ten counts were recorded for this clonotype. This rearrangement joins TRBV9 to TRBJ2-3; a possible D gene is TRBD2 (5 bases). This CDR3 contains 17 residues. Trimming shortened V by 3 bases and J by 0 bases, and 17 bases separated the two germline ends. Germline V gene lookup returns CDR1 SGDLS and CDR2 YYNGEE. DNA for the CDR3: TGTGCCAGCAGCGACGGGTCTAGCCCTTCTAGCACAGATACGCAGTATTTT. Amino acid sequence: CASSDGSSPSSTDTQYF.

The chain uses TRBV11-2 and TRBJ1-3; the match to TRBD1 covers 8 bases. J was trimmed by 8 bases and V by 5 bases; bases with no gene match: 17. The germline CDR1 and CDR2 sequences are SGHAT and FQNNGV. CDR3 size: 17 residues. CDR3 loop: CASSAQTGDPYGYTIYF. Written as DNA, the CDR3 is TGTGCCAGCAGCGCTCAGACAGGGGATCCATATGGCTACACCATATATTTT.

This clonotype was recorded at least ten times. The chain joins TRBV7-9 to TRBJ2-1; D unclear. Trimming took off 2 bases at V and 12 bases at J, with 17 bases between the two ends. The CDR3 runs 14 residues. Germline V gives CDR1 SEHNR, CDR2 FQNEAQ (reference sequence). The CDR3 sequence is CASSLTPAVMAQFF. Written as DNA, the CDR3 is TGTGCCAGCAGCTTAACCCCGGCAGTTATGGCGCAGTTCTTC.

This clonotype was counted many times. This chain links TRBV20-1 with TRBJ1-2, with D possibly matching TRBD1 (6 bases). Trimming took off 3 bases at V and 8 bases at J, with 16 bases between the two ends. Germline lookup yields CDR1 DFQATT and CDR2 SNEGSKA (reference sequence). The CDR3 covers 13 residues. The CDR3 DNA reads as TGCAGTGCTAGGGAAGCGGGAGGGGGAGGCTACACCTTC. Encoded protein: CSAREAGGGGYTF.

This clonotype was found many times. The V and J genes are TRBV19 and TRBJ1-5; D is uncertain. This CDR3 comprises 14 residues. V was trimmed by 7 bases and J by 1 base, leaving 11 bases between them. Germline CDR1 and CDR2: LNHDA and SQIVND (reference sequence). As DNA, the CDR3 is TGTGCCAGTAAGGAGAACCCGAGCAATCAGCCCCAGCATTTT. This sequence encodes CASKENPSNQPQHF. Combining the CDR3 with reference TRBV19 and TRBJ1-5 gives the whole variable domain DGGITQSPKYLFRKEGQNVTLSCEQNLNHDAMYWYRQDPGQGLRLIYYSQIVNDFQKGDIAEGYSVSREKKESFPLTVTSAQKNPTAFYLCASKENPSNQPQHFGDGTRLSIL.

This clonotype was picked up many times. The chain couples TRBV2 to TRBJ2-3; D is possibly TRBD2 (6 bases). The CDR3 sequence is 15 residues long. The germline V gene encodes CDR1 SNHLY and CDR2 FYNNEI. The germline V and J ends were trimmed by 5 bases and 2 bases, with 14 bases remaining between them. CDR3 nucleotide sequence: TGTGCCAGCAGTAAATCGGGGGTTCCCACAGATACGCAGTATTTT. This codes for CASSKSGVPTDTQYF.

A remark on this clonotype: One end of the junction varies from germline; a read error may be responsible. V and J are TRBV20-1 and TRBJ2-3; TRBD2 matches at 10 bases. CDR1 is DFQATT and CDR2 is SNEGSKA in the germline V gene (reference sequence). CDR3 length: 13 residues. The CDR3 coding sequence is TGCAGTGCTAGAGCTAGCGGGAGAGGGACGCAATATTTT. Translating gives CSARASGRGTQYF.